The entry below describes one T cell receptor beta chain. Antigen: not known. The sample belongs to a study of blood T cells in healthy people across ages. Study-wide points: Estimated diversity across one million T cells was deemed an underestimate. The fall in TCR beta diversity per million T cells was roughly linear with age.

Germline-derived CDR1 and CDR2 are SEHNR and FQNEAQ (reference sequence). The CDR3 covers 15 residues. V lost 3 bases, J lost 0 bases, and 12 bases lay in between. The use of a sample-barcoded 5' primer and a J-beta primer mix characterized a second PCR of about 7 to 12 cycles. Every cDNA was tagged by a template-switch adaptor with 12 random nucleotides. CDR3-containing paired-end reads numbered at least 2.5 million in each sample. TCRdb re-called the 5' RACE reads through MiXCR, storing one row per CDR3 protein. Seen here are approximately 850,000 distinct CDR3 sequences, around two fifths observed once, and the top ten hold nearly 20%.

This sequence was found in a man in his sixties in good health. The V and J genes are TRBV7-9 and TRBJ2-7; tentative D call: TRBD2 (5 bases). Sequenced input: blood. DNA of the CDR3: TGTGCCAGCAGCTTTGCGAGCGGAAGCTCCTACGAGCAGTACTTC. This gives the protein CASSFASGSSYEQYF.